This T cell receptor (beta chain) stems from a study of molecular identifiers for immune sequencing clone quantification. TCRdb ran MiXCR on the PCR reads and lists one entry per CDR3 protein. The sample comprises approximately 670,000 distinct CDR3 sequences, less than 20% of which are singletons, and around 0.9% rests with the top ten. The V and J ends lost 2 bases and 5 bases respectively, with 12 bases between them. Germline CDR1 MGHDK, CDR2 SYGVNS. CDR3 length equals 14 residues. The clonotype comes from a human donor in good health. Some libraries in this study had Jurkat cell RNA spiked in. The rearrangement links TRBV25-1 to TRBJ2-5; unclear D gene. Material: naive CD8+ T cells from blood, with Jurkat cell RNA spiked in. Subset noted: FACS-sorted CD8+CD4-CCR7+CD45RA+ naive T cells. The CDR3 protein is CASSEVGPLETQYF. DNA of the CDR3: TGTGCCAGCAGTGAAGTGGGCCCTCTGGAGACCCAGTACTTC. The full variable domain, completed using reference TRBV25-1 and TRBJ2-5, is EADIYQTPRYLVIGTGKKITLECSQTMGHDKMYWYQQDPGMELHLIHYSYGVNSTEKGDLSSESTVSRIRTEHFPLTLESARPSHTSQYLCASSEVGPLETQYFGPGTRLLVL.